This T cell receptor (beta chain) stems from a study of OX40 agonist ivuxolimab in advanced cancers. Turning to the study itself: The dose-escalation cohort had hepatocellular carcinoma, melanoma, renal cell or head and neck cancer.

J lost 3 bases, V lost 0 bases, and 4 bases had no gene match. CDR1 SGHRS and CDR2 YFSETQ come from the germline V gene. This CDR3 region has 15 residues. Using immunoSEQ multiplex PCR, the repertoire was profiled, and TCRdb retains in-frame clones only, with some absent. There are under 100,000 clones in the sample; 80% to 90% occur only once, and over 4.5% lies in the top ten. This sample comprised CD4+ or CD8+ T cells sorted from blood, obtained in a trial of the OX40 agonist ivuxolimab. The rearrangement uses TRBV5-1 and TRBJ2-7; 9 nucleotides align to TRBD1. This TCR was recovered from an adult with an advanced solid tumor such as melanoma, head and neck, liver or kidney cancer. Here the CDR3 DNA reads TGCGCCAGCAGCTTGGCGCGGACAGGGGTCTACGAGCAGTACTTC. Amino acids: CASSLARTGVYEQYF.